Presented here are 7 T cell receptor beta chains from one specimen sequenced in a study of cytomegalovirus exposure and HLA in healthy donors. The PCR ran on 60 Vbeta and 13 Jbeta primers. Measured with immunoSEQ multiplex PCR; TCRdb has only the in-frame clones, and not every one. Of about 110,000 clones in the sample, just under 70% were seen once. The sequencing input was PBMCs. Source of these receptors: a woman in her seventies in good health and CMV-seropositive.

The chain combines TRBV4-1 with TRBJ2-4; the D gene is possibly TRBD1 (5 bases). From germline, CDR1 is MGHRA and CDR2 YSYEKL. This CDR3 spans 15 amino acids. V was trimmed by 4 bases and J by 0 bases, leaving 10 bases between them. The CDR3: CASSPETEAKNIQYF. CDR3 nucleotide sequence: TGCGCCAGCAGCCCGGAGACAGAAGCCAAAAACATTCAGTACTTC.

V is TRBV5-4 and J is TRBJ2-5; 15 bases are shared with TRBD2. Germline values: CDR1 SGHNT, CDR2 YYREEE (reference sequence). This CDR3 is built from 16 residues. Unmatched junction bases numbered 4, after V lost 5 bases and J lost 2 bases. In DNA, the CDR3 is TGTGCCAGCAGGGCTGGACTAGCGGGGGGGCAAGAGACCCAGTACTTC. It codes for CASRAGLAGGQETQYF. Based on the CDR3 plus reference TRBV5-4 and TRBJ2-5, the full variable domain is ETGVTQSPTHLIKTRGQQVTLRCSSQSGHNTVSWYQQALGQGPQFIFQYYREEENGRGNFPPRFSGLQFPNYSSELNVNALELDDSALYLCASRAGLAGGQETQYFGPGTRLLVL.

This clone was detected many times. The V gene is TRBV5-1, the J gene TRBJ1-1; the match to TRBD1 covers 9 bases. Unmatched junction bases numbered 5, after V lost 0 bases and J lost 5 bases. CDR1 SGHRS and CDR2 YFSETQ come from the germline V gene. The CDR3 sequence is 15 residues long. The CDR3 reads CASSLGGTGKTEAFF. The CDR3, as DNA: TGCGCCAGCAGCTTGGGGGGGACAGGGAAGACTGAAGCTTTCTTT.

In this sample, this clone turned up once. The rearrangement uses TRBV4-3 and TRBJ1-5; D call uncertain. The CDR3 length is 13 residues. Trimming took off 0 bases at V and 7 bases at J, with 7 bases between the two ends. Per germline, CDR1 LGHNA and CDR2 YSLEER. The CDR3 region has the DNA TGCGCCAGCAGCCAAGAAAGCGGGCAGCCCCAGCATTTT. This translates into CASSQESGQPQHF.

The CDR3 nucleotides are TGTGCCAGCAGCCCGACTAGCTCTGGAAACACCATATATTTT. Translated, it gives CASSPTSSGNTIYF. The V and J genes are TRBV7-2 and TRBJ1-3; D uncertain. V lost 5 bases and J lost 0, with 8 bases in between. CDR3 length equals 14 residues. The germline V gene encodes CDR1 SGHTA and CDR2 FQGNSA.

This clone has a handful of counts. The chain uses TRBV27 and TRBJ1-4, with D hard to call. This CDR3 has 16 residues. Germline CDR1 is MNHEY and CDR2 is SMNVEV (reference sequence). Trimming took off 5 bases at V and 4 bases at J, with 17 bases between the two ends. The CDR3 protein is CASSRESVGINEKLFF. The CDR3 nucleotides read TGTGCCAGCAGTAGGGAGTCGGTCGGAATTAATGAAAAACTGTTTTTT.

The V and J genes are TRBV7-7 and TRBJ1-6; 7 nucleotides match TRBD1. V lost 6 bases and J lost 1; bases outside the gene matches: 6. There are 16 residues in the CDR3. CDR1 is SSHAT, CDR2 FNYEAQ, per germline (reference sequence). The CDR3 protein is CASSPYRGSYNSPLHF. CDR3 coding DNA: TGTGCCAGCAGTCCCTACAGGGGATCCTATAATTCACCCCTCCACTTT.